The 14 T cell receptor beta chains given below trace back to one sample, sequenced in a study of T cells in Graves' hyperthyroidism and ophthalmopathy. Researchers amplified the TCR beta CDR3 regions from RNA transcripts. The HTBI primer set served for first-round RT-PCR of the TCR CDR3. Via MiXCR, TCRdb re-called the multiplex PCR reads, giving one row per CDR3 protein. The sample records 450,000 to 700,000 distinct CDR3 sequences, around 46% being singletons. Material for sequencing was peripheral blood or thyroid tissue (not recorded which). The receptors were gathered from an adult woman with Graves' disease, either hyperthyroidism or ophthalmopathy (not recorded which).

There are many counts of this clonotype. The chain is built from TRBV5-4 and TRBJ1-1, with no clear D. The CDR3 consists of 14 residues. Germline values: CDR1 SGHNT, CDR2 YYREEE (reference sequence). V lost 1 base, J lost 3 bases, and 10 bases lay in between. CDR3 sequence (DNA): TGTGCCAGCAGCTTGTCATTTATGGACACTGAAGCTTTCTTT. Its translation is CASSLSFMDTEAFF. Full variable domain (rest looked up from reference TRBV5-4 and TRBJ1-1): ETGVTQSPTHLIKTRGQQVTLRCSSQSGHNTVSWYQQALGQGPQFIFQYYREEENGRGNFPPRFSGLQFPNYSSELNVNALELDDSALYLCASSLSFMDTEAFFGQGTRLTVV.

DNA for the CDR3: TGTGCCAGCCTACGGACAGAAGACGAGCAGTACTTC. Its protein is CASLRTEDEQYF. This chain uses TRBV7-3 with TRBJ2-7, with D perhaps matching TRBD1 (6 bases). Germline lookup yields CDR1 SGHTA and CDR2 FQGTGA. V was trimmed by 8 bases and J by 5 bases, leaving 13 bases between them. CDR3 length: 12 amino acids.

This clonotype came up many times. The chain joins TRBV7-9 to TRBJ2-7; 8 bases align to TRBD1. The trim removed 3 bases at V and 3 bases at J, leaving 4 bases unmatched. The CDR3 runs 14 residues. The germline CDR1 and CDR2 sequences are SEHNR and FQNEAQ (reference sequence). The CDR3 DNA reads TGTGCCAGCAGCTTGGGACAGGCAAACTACGAGCAGTACTTC. Protein: CASSLGQANYEQYF. The full variable domain, completed using reference TRBV7-9 and TRBJ2-7, is DTGVSQNPRHKITKRGQNVTFRCDPISEHNRLYWYRQTLGQGPEFLTYFQNEAQLEKSRLLSDRFSAERPKGSFSTLEIQRTEQGDSAMYLCASSLGQANYEQYFGPGTRLTVT.

The J gene is TRBJ2-2, the V gene TRBV2, with D perhaps matching TRBD2 (5 bases). In germline, CDR1 is SNHLY, CDR2 FYNNEI. V lost 3 bases, J lost 3 bases, and 11 bases lay in between. The CDR3 is 15 amino acids. The CDR3 sequence: CASSEVAGYTGELFF. CDR3 sequence (DNA): TGTGCCAGCAGTGAGGTCGCGGGTTACACCGGGGAGCTGTTTTTT.

The gene calls are TRBV7-2 and TRBJ1-6; D may be TRBD1 (5 bases). Deletions cut 2 bases from V and 11 bases from J, with 10 bases between. Germline CDR1 reads SGHTA; CDR2 reads FQGNSA. The CDR3 runs to 13 residues. The CDR3 loop reads CASSLRGNPPLHF. The CDR3 coding sequence is TGTGCCAGCAGCTTACGGGGGAATCCACCCCTCCACTTT.

The rearrangement links TRBV2 to TRBJ2-3; D is ambiguous. The CDR3 sequence is 15 residues long. Trimming left V 6 bases short and J 0 bases short, with 13 bases between. Germline V gene sequence: CDR1 SNHLY, CDR2 FYNNEI. The CDR3: CASSPRLGSTDTQYF. The CDR3 DNA reads as TGTGCCAGCAGCCCGCGGTTGGGGAGCACAGATACGCAGTATTTT.

Remarks on this clonotype: A read error may explain this, as a much larger clone is one base away. The chain employs TRBV11-3 and TRBJ2-2, with 8 bases matching TRBD2. Germline CDR1 reads SGHNT; CDR2 reads YENEEA. The CDR3 has 15 residues. The DNA of the CDR3 is TGTGCCAGCAGTAGTAGCGGGATCGGGGCCGGGGAGCCGTTTTTT. This encodes CASSSSGIGAGEPFF. The whole variable domain, remainder taken from reference TRBV11-3 and TRBJ2-2, is EAGVVQSPRYKIIEKKQPVAFWCNPISGHNTLYWYLQNLGQGPELLIRYENEEAVDDSQLPKDRFSAERLKGVDSTLKIQPAELGDSAVYLCASSSSGIGAGEPFFGEGSRLTVL.

The J gene is TRBJ2-7, the V gene TRBV7-2; 7 bases map to TRBD2. V lost 2 bases and J lost 7; bases outside the gene matches: 8. The CDR3 length is 14 residues. CDR1 and CDR2 (germline): SGHTA, FQGNSA. The DNA of the CDR3 is TGTGCCAGCAGCTTAAGGGGAGGGTCTGAAGAGCAGTACTTC. This sequence encodes CASSLRGGSEEQYF.

V usage is TRBV7-9 and J usage is TRBJ1-5; TRBD1 is a possible D gene (5 bases). The CDR3 sequence is 15 residues long. Per the germline V gene, CDR1 is SEHNR and CDR2 is FQNEAQ (reference sequence). Trimming removed 1 base at V and 5 bases at J, with 12 bases between. CDR3 DNA sequence: TGTGCCAGCAGCTTAGGGGGGGGGACCCATCAGCCCCAGCATTTT. This sequence encodes CASSLGGGTHQPQHF.

The gene calls are TRBV7-9 and TRBJ2-2; TRBD1 aligns across 7 bases. V was pared by 6 bases and J by 7 bases, with 8 bases of the junction left unmatched. This CDR3 has 14 residues. Germline V gene lookup returns CDR1 SEHNR and CDR2 FQNEAQ (reference sequence). The CDR3 nucleotides read TGTGCCAGCAGTCCTGACAGGGCATACGGGGAGCTGTTTTTT. It encodes CASSPDRAYGELFF. The variable domain in full, completed from reference TRBV7-9 and TRBJ2-2, reads DTGVSQNPRHKITKRGQNVTFRCDPISEHNRLYWYRQTLGQGPEFLTYFQNEAQLEKSRLLSDRFSAERPKGSFSTLEIQRTEQGDSAMYLCASSPDRAYGELFFGEGSRLTVL.

The V and J genes are TRBV25-1 and TRBJ2-7; 12 nucleotides line up with TRBD2. Germline values: CDR1 MGHDK, CDR2 SYGVNS. Trimming cost V 5 bases and J 3 bases; bases outside gene matches: 8. There are 16 residues in the CDR3. The CDR3 protein is CASSSRTSGVIYEQYF. DNA for the CDR3: TGTGCCAGCAGTTCCCGGACTAGCGGGGTGATCTACGAGCAGTACTTC.

The chain is built from TRBV29-1 and TRBJ2-1; 14 nucleotides align to TRBD2. CDR1 and CDR2 (germline): SQVTM, ANQGSEA. The CDR3 is made up of 15 amino acids. The CDR3 bases are TGCAGTGACCTGGGGGGACTAGCGGGAGTTAATGAGCAGTTCTTC. This translates into CSDLGGLAGVNEQFF.

This rearrangement joins TRBV4-1 to TRBJ1-5; 7 positions agree with TRBD1. Germline CDR1 is MGHRA and CDR2 is YSYEKL. V lost 3 bases, J lost 9 bases, and 17 bases stayed unmatched. The CDR3 extends over 17 amino acids. CDR3 sequence reads: CASSHLRQGAGLRPQHF. The CDR3 DNA sequence: TGCGCCAGCAGCCATCTCCGACAGGGCGCGGGTCTGCGGCCCCAGCATTTT.

The chain couples TRBV11-2 to TRBJ1-2; a possible D gene is TRBD1 (5 bases). Trimming removed 5 bases from V and 8 bases from J, with 12 bases in between. The CDR3 runs 12 residues. Per the germline V gene, CDR1 is SGHAT and CDR2 is FQNNGV. CDR3: CASSLTDSGYTF. CDR3 sequence (DNA): TGTGCCAGCAGCCTGACAGACTCGGGCTACACCTTC.